This is a list of T cell receptor beta chains from one sample in a study of T-cell reconstitution after alpha-beta-depleted transplantation in children. Each CDR3 protein gets one entry after TCRdb re-called the PCR reads with MiXCR. Here the sample spans about 400,000 distinct CDR3 sequences, about a fifth being singletons. Source: PBMCs from the stem cell graft donor, taken from the stem cell graft. The receptors were sampled from a human donor who donated a stem cell graft to a child with acute myeloid leukemia. Both conserved end residues are part of each CDR3. The D gene is left open where the match is weak. Where a row states a size, it is once, few, many or the class of an expanded clone; other rows omit it.

v_call	clone_size	d_call	j_call	cdr3_nt	cdr3_aa
TRBV5-1	many	TRBD1	TRBJ2-7	TGCGCCAGCAGCTTATCCGGGACAGGGGGCAACGAGCAGTACTTC	CASSLSGTGGNEQYF
TRBV20-1	many	-	TRBJ2-7	TGCAGTGCTAGAGATGGGGCTAGCGAGGGACGCGAGCAGTACTTC	CSARDGASEGREQYF
TRBV11-2	few	-	TRBJ1-5	TGTGCCAGCAGCGTAACTACAGGGCTTCAGCCCCAGCATTTT	CASSVTTGLQPQHF
TRBV20-1	many	-	TRBJ2-6	TGCAGTGCTCTGAACTCTGGGGCCAACGTCCTGACTTTC	CSALNSGANVLTF
TRBV7-9	many	-	TRBJ2-1	TGTGCCAGCAGCGAGGGGCGGGCGTCCTACAATGAGCAGTTCTTC	CASSEGRASYNEQFF
TRBV4-2	-	-	TRBJ1-1	TGTGCCAGCAGCCAAGACCCAGCCCAAACTTTCTTT	CASSQDPAQTFF
TRBV12-3/TRBV12-4	-	-	TRBJ2-7	TGTGCCAGCAGTTTTGAGGGGACCGGATACGAGCAGTACTTC	CASSFEGTGYEQYF
TRBV7-9	-	-	TRBJ1-1	TGTGCCAGCAGCTTAGCGCAAATGAGGACTGAAGCTTTCTTT	CASSLAQMRTEAFF
TRBV5-1	-	-	TRBJ2-1	TGCGCCAGCAGCCAGATGGACAGCAATTCACTCTATGAGCAGTTCTTC	CASSQMDSNSLYEQFF
TRBV15	few	TRBD1	TRBJ2-3	TGTGCCACCAGCAGAACGACAGGGGACACAGATACGCAGTATTTT	CATSRTTGDTDTQYF
TRBV12-3/TRBV12-4	few	-	TRBJ2-7	TGTGCCAGCAGCCTGACCGACGGAGCCTACGAGCAGTACTTC	CASSLTDGAYEQYF
TRBV20-1	-	-	TRBJ2-3	TGCAGTGCTAGAGATCTCCTTGCCGGTACGCAGTATTTT	CSARDLLAGTQYF
TRBV15	many	TRBD1	TRBJ2-5	TGTGCCACCAGCGGGGACAGAAGGGCGACCCAGTACTTC	CATSGDRRATQYF
TRBV5-5	many	-	TRBJ2-1	TGTGCCAGCAGCCTACCGACAGGTCTGGATGAGCAGTTCTTC	CASSLPTGLDEQFF
TRBV28	many	-	TRBJ2-7	TGTGCCAGCAGGGGCGGGGCAACCTACGAGCAGTACTTC	CASRGGATYEQYF